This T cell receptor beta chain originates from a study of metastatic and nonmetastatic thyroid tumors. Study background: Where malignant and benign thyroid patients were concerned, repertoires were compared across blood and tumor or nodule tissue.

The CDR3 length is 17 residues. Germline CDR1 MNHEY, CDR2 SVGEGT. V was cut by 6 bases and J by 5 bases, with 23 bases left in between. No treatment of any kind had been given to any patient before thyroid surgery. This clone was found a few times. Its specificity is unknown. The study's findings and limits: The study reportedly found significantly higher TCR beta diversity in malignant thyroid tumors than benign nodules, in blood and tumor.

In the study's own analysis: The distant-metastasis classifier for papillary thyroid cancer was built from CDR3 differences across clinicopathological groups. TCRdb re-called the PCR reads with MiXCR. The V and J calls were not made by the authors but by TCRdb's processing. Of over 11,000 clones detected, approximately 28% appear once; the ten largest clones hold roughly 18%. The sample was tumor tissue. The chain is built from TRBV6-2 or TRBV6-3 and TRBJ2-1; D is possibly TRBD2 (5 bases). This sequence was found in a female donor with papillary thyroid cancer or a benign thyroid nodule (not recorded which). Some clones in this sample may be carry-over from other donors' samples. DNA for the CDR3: TGTGCCAGCAGACCCGGTCCGGGGATAATTAATAACAATGAGCAGTTCTTC. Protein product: CASRPGPGIINNNEQFF.